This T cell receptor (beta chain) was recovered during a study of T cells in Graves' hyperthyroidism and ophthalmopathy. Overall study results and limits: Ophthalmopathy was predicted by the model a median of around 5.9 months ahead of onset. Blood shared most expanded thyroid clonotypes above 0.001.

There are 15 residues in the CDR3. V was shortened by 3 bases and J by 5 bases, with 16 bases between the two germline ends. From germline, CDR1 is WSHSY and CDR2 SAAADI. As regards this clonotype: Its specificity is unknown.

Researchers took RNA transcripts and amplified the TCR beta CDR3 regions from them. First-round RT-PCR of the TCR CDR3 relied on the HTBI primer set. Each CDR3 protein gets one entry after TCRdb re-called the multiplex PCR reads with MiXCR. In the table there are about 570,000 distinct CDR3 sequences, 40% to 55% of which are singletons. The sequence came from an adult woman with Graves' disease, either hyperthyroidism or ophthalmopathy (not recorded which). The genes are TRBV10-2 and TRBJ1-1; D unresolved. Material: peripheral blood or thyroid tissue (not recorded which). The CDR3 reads CASSEQRGENTEAFF. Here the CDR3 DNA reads TGCGCCAGCAGTGAACAGCGGGGTGAAAATACTGAAGCTTTCTTT.